This TCR beta chain stems from a study of blood T cell repertoires in COVID-19 (dated by TCRdb to about 2020). General notes on the study: Samples covering the acute and convalescent phases of COVID-19 were provided by collaborators in the United States, Italy and Spain. The material from the prospective study consisted of cDNA or gDNA derived from T cells, B-cell-depleted T cells, or PBMCs. Deeply sampled blood TCRbeta repertoires from subjects exposed to, actively infected with, or recovered from COVID-19 were included in the dataset. The repertoires were released in a freely available public database meant as a resource for research on the immune response to SARS-CoV-2. The samples were drawn from two sources: the first 160 participants of the ongoing ImmuneRACE study, and 1,254 subjects contributed by 6 global collaborators. A de-identified subject ID, COVID-19 status, age in years and sex were almost always included in the sample metadata. HLA class I and class II types, where available, came from metadata supplied by the sample provider rather than from assay-based typing. Findings and caveats that apply to the study as a whole: The amount of clinical and demographic metadata varied by source and participant and was provided uncurated.

The immunoSEQ Assay, a bias-controlled multiplex PCR, was used to amplify TCRbeta CDR3 regions from genomic DNA. For the original study's pipeline: The number of nucleated cells in each sample was estimated by amplification of reference gene primers within the assay. To quantify the absolute abundance of each unique TCRbeta CDR3 rearrangement, sequence reads were collapsed and filtered. Productive Simpson clonality was computed per sample as the square root of Simpson's diversity index over productive rearrangements. As stored in TCRdb, this immuneACCESS dataset retains in-frame rearrangements with V and J assigned. A fraction of the clones does not appear; measured against another copy, unresolved V genes explain less than half of the discrepancy, and the remainder lacks a known reason. Clone size and V and J calls were adopted from that table, with D and trimming inferred from the DNA. The sample table holds about 150,000 clones, of which around 83% were seen once. Less than 9% of the sample is taken by the ten largest.

The junction shows trimming of 4 bases on V and 2 bases on J, plus 6 bases between the germline ends. Counted from cysteine to phenylalanine, this CDR3 has 13 amino acids. Only the CDR3 DNA stays, 39 bases, in frame from base 1. Taken from the germline V gene, the CDR1 and CDR2 loops are SGHDN and FVKESK. Remarks on this clone: Its antigen remains unidentified. Per-base quality was not reported, and no clone a single base away is much larger than it.

In Seattle, one collaborating source enrolled patients while the infection was active and tracked those patients longitudinally over the course of disease. Collaborating institutions collected whole blood in K2EDTA tubes following their own protocols. For TCRbeta analysis, collaborator samples were shipped as frozen whole blood, as isolated PBMCs, or as DNA extracted from either sample type. The V gene is TRBV14 and the J gene is TRBJ1-3; the D gene assignment is ambiguous. This clonotype was sampled from a young man with COVID-19, enrolled during active disease. The sequencing sample was made of peripheral blood. The DNA reads as follows: TGTGCCAGCAGCCGGCGGGCTGGAAACACCATATATTTT. This translates into CASSRRAGNTIYF.